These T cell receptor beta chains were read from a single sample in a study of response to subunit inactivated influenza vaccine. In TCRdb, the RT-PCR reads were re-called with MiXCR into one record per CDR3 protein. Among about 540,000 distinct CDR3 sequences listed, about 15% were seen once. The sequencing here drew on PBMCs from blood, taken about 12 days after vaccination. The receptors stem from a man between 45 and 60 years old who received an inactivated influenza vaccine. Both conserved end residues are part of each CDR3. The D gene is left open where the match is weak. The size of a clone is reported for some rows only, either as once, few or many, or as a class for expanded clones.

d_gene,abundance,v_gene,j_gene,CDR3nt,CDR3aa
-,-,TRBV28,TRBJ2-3,TGTGCCAGCAGTTTATTGACATCAGATACGCAGTATTTT,CASSLLTSDTQYF
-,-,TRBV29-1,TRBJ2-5,TGCAGCGTTGACGGAGCCGATCTTGAGGAGACCCAGTACTTC,CSVDGADLEETQYF
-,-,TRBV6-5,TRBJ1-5,TGTGCCAGCAGTTACCGACAAGGGGGCAATCAGCCCCAGCATTTT,CASSYRQGGNQPQHF
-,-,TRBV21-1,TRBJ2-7,TGTGCCAGCGCTACAGGGTCCTACGAGCAGTACTTC,CASATGSYEQYF
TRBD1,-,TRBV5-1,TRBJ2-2,TGCGCCAGCAGCGTAACAGGGGCCGTGAACACCGGGGAGCTGTTTTTT,CASSVTGAVNTGELFF
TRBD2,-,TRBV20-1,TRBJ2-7,TGCAGTGCCGAAATCGTTAGCGGGAGAAACTCCTACGAGCAGTACTTC,CSAEIVSGRNSYEQYF
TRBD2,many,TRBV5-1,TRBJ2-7,TGCGCCAGCAGCCTCGGACTAGCGGGAGAGGCCAGCTCCTACGAGCAGTACTTC,CASSLGLAGEASSYEQYF
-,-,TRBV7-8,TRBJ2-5,TGTGCCAGCAGGGAACCCGGAATCTACCAAGAGACCCAGTACTTC,CASREPGIYQETQYF
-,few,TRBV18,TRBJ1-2,TGTGCCAGCTCACCAGCGTCGACCCCGAACTATGGCTACACCTTC,CASSPASTPNYGYTF
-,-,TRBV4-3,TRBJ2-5,TGCGCCAGCAGCCAAGAGCGGGACATCCAAGAGACCCAGTACTTC,CASSQERDIQETQYF
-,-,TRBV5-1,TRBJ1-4,TGCGCCAGCAGCTCGGGACGGAGTAGTGAAAAACTGTTTTTT,CASSSGRSSEKLFF
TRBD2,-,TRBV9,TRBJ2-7,TGTGCCAGCAGCACTGGACTAGCGGGGGGGCATCGCTCCTACGAGCAGTACTTC,CASSTGLAGGHRSYEQYF
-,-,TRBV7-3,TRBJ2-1,TGTGCCAGCAGCTTATTGCAGAGACCCCATGAGCAGTTCTTC,CASSLLQRPHEQFF
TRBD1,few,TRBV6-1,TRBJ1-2,TGTGCCAGCAGCACAGGGGGAGGTAGCTATGGCTACACCTTC,CASSTGGGSYGYTF
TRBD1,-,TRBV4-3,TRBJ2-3,TGCGCCAGCAGCCAGGGACAGACTTTCACAGATACGCAGTATTTT,CASSQGQTFTDTQYF
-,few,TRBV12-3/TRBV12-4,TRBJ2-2,TGTGCCAGCACCTCGACCCGGGGATCCGGGGAGCTGTTTTTT,CASTSTRGSGELFF
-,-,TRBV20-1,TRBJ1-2,TGCAGTGCGCCCGCGGTCAGATTTGGCTATGGCTACACCTTC,CSAPAVRFGYGYTF